These 2 T cell receptor beta chains came from one sample sequenced in a study of T-cell memory formation after mild COVID-19. TCRdb reprocessed the 5' RACE reads with MiXCR, giving one entry per CDR3 protein. Of about 240,000 distinct CDR3 sequences in the sample, 9.4% were seen once. Sequenced material: PBMCs or a T cell subset sorted from them (not recorded which). Receptor source: a man between 18 and 35 years old who had mild COVID-19 (a few samples of this study predate the infection). Cell type and time point are not known.

This clonotype was seen a handful of times. The chain uses TRBV5-5 and TRBJ2-2; 8 bases match TRBD2. This CDR3 region has 17 residues. Germline V gives CDR1 SGHKS, CDR2 YYEKEE (reference sequence). The ends lost 5 bases at V and 1 base at J; junction bases unmatched: 10. CDR3 in DNA: TGTGCCAGCAGGCAGGTCGGGGGGGGATGGAACACCGGGGAGCTGTTTTTT. Translating it yields CASRQVGGGWNTGELFF.

This clonotype has a handful of counts. The chain uses TRBV7-2 and TRBJ2-1; tentatively, D is TRBD1 or TRBD2 (6 bases each). Germline V CDR1 and CDR2: SGHTA, FQGNSA. V lost 6 bases and J 5 bases, leaving 14 bases between the germline ends. The CDR3 is made up of 14 amino acids. The CDR3 nucleotides are TGTGCCAGCAGAAGGGGGGCCATCGACAATGAGCAGTTCTTC. Translating gives CASRRGAIDNEQFF.